These T cell receptor beta chains were read from a single sample in a study of blood T cell repertoires in COVID-19. TCRdb's copy holds only in-frame clones and misses some; the assay was immunoSEQ multiplex PCR. Seen here are roughly 250,000 clones, roughly 82% observed once, and the top ten hold over 3.5%. The sample taken for sequencing was peripheral blood. These receptors came from a woman in her sixties or seventies with acute or convalescent COVID-19. CDR3s include the opening cysteine and the closing phenylalanine or tryptophan. The order of the fields is clone size, D gene, V gene, J gene, CDR3 protein, CDR3 DNA. The D gene is left open where the match is weak. Clone size appears in some rows only: once, few, many, or a class for an expanded clone.

>NA|NA|TRBV19|TRBJ1-2
CASSSIGFTGNIYGYTF
TGTGCCAGTAGTAGTATAGGGTTCACGGGAAATATCTATGGCTACACCTTC
>NA|NA|TRBV10-3|TRBJ1-1
CAISESGTGRAFF
TGTGCCATCAGTGAGTCAGGAACAGGGAGAGCTTTCTTT
>few|NA|TRBV7-2|TRBJ1-5
CASGGDLNQPQHF
TGTGCCAGCGGCGGGGATCTCAATCAGCCCCAGCATTTT
>NA|TRBD2|TRBV28|TRBJ2-1
CASSPSSVAGANEQFF
TGTGCCAGCAGTCCGAGTTCGGTAGCGGGGGCGAATGAGCAGTTCTTC
>NA|NA|TRBV7-9|TRBJ2-1
CASSPRQNNEQFF
TGTGCCAGCAGCCCGAGACAGAACAATGAGCAGTTCTTC
>NA|TRBD2|TRBV18|TRBJ2-3
CASSPPQSGGQDTQYF
TGTGCCAGCTCACCACCCCAATCGGGGGGGCAAGATACGCAGTATTTT
>NA|NA|TRBV7-8|TRBJ1-1
CASSLQAGGANTEAFF
TGTGCCAGCAGCTTACAGGCCGGAGGGGCGAACACTGAAGCTTTCTTT
>NA|TRBD1|TRBV29-1|TRBJ1-2
CSAGQGEGGYTF
TGCAGCGCTGGACAGGGTGAAGGCGGCTACACCTTC
>NA|NA|TRBV6-5|TRBJ2-3
CASSYSGRFTDTQYF
TGTGCCAGCAGTTACTCGGGCAGATTCACAGATACGCAGTATTTT
>NA|TRBD2|TRBV2|TRBJ2-5
CASSVPSGGARETQYF
TGTGCCAGCAGTGTGCCTAGCGGGGGGGCCCGAGAGACCCAGTACTTC